One sample yielded the 8 T cell receptor beta chains listed below, sequenced in a study of blood T cell repertoires in COVID-19. Assay: immunoSEQ multiplex PCR; the TCRdb copy retains only in-frame clones and omits some. The sample has about 310,000 clones, 89% seen once. The sequenced sample consisted of PBMCs or T cells enriched from blood (not recorded which). Receptor source: a middle-aged woman who had recovered from COVID-19.

The chain couples TRBV29-1 to TRBJ2-3; weak D call: TRBD2 (6 bases). The germline CDR1 and CDR2 sequences are SQVTM and ANQGSEA. This CDR3 contains 11 residues. V shed 6 bases and J shed 5 bases, with 9 bases lying between them. The CDR3 sequence: CSVYSGDTQYF. For the CDR3, the DNA is TGCAGCGTCTATAGCGGAGATACGCAGTATTTT.

The V call is TRBV6-5, the J call TRBJ1-2, with D possibly TRBD1 on 5 matching bases. The CDR3 consists of 13 residues. The germline V gene encodes CDR1 MNHEY and CDR2 SVGAGI. Trimming took 11 bases from V and 5 from J, leaving 18 bases between them. CDR3 in amino acids: CAVSLRGGYGYTF. The CDR3 DNA reads as TGTGCCGTCTCCCTTAGGGGAGGGTATGGCTACACCTTC.

As to this clone: This sample includes further DNA sequences coding for the same CDR3. The chain couples TRBV4-3 to TRBJ2-7; no clear D gene. Trimming cost V 0 bases and J 0 bases, with 9 bases left between them. CDR3 size: 15 residues. The V gene's germline CDR1 is LGHNA and CDR2 YSLEER. This chain's CDR3 is CASSQDRVSSYEQYF. Written as DNA, the CDR3 is TGCGCCAGCAGCCAAGATCGGGTTTCCTCCTACGAGCAGTACTTC.

The genes are TRBV29-1 and TRBJ2-7; 10 nucleotides line up with TRBD1. This CDR3 contains 13 residues. Germline V CDR1 and CDR2: SQVTM, ANQGSEA. The V segment lost 3 bases and the J segment 7 bases; nucleotides outside the gene matches: 6. CDR3 coding DNA: TGCAGCGTTGAGGGACAGGGGTTTACGGAGCAGTACTTC. Translated: CSVEGQGFTEQYF.

The chain uses TRBV2 and TRBJ2-1; the match to TRBD2 covers 7 bases. The CDR3 spans 14 residues. From germline, CDR1 is SNHLY and CDR2 FYNNEI. Trimming at V came to 11 bases and at J to 0 bases, leaving 7 bases not matched to a gene. The CDR3 spells CAGHSGGSYNEQFF. In DNA, the CDR3 is TGTGCCGGACACTCGGGGGGCTCCTACAATGAGCAGTTCTTC.

The V and J genes are TRBV6-5 and TRBJ2-7, with D possibly being TRBD2 (6 bases). Trimming took off 2 bases at V and 3 bases at J, with 14 bases between the two ends. The CDR3 is made up of 15 amino acids. CDR1 is MNHEY, CDR2 SVGAGI, per germline. The CDR3 spells CASSYGAGTDYEQYF. In DNA, the CDR3 is TGTGCCAGCAGTTACGGAGCGGGCACCGACTACGAGCAGTACTTC.

The count of this clone is one. The chain employs TRBV19 and TRBJ1-5; no firm D call. Germline V gene sequence: CDR1 LNHDA, CDR2 SQIVND (reference sequence). This CDR3 has 13 amino acids. With 3 bases removed from V and 3 bases from J, the gap between germline ends came to 6 bases. The CDR3 coding sequence is TGTGCCAGTAGTATTCAAAACAATCAGCCCCAGCATTTT. It specifies CASSIQNNQPQHF. Combining the CDR3 with reference TRBV19 and TRBJ1-5 gives the whole variable domain DGGITQSPKYLFRKEGQNVTLSCEQNLNHDAMYWYRQDPGQGLRLIYYSQIVNDFQKGDIAEGYSVSREKKESFPLTVTSAQKNPTAFYLCASSIQNNQPQHFGDGTRLSIL.

The chain employs TRBV4-1 and TRBJ2-1, with D possibly TRBD1 on 6 matching bases. Trimming pared 3 bases from V and 3 bases from J, leaving 12 bases between. This CDR3 comprises 15 residues. Looked up from germline, CDR1 is MGHRA and CDR2 is YSYEKL. The CDR3, as DNA: TGCGCCAGCAGCCAGGCAGGGGAAGGCTACAATGAGCAGTTCTTC. Protein: CASSQAGEGYNEQFF.